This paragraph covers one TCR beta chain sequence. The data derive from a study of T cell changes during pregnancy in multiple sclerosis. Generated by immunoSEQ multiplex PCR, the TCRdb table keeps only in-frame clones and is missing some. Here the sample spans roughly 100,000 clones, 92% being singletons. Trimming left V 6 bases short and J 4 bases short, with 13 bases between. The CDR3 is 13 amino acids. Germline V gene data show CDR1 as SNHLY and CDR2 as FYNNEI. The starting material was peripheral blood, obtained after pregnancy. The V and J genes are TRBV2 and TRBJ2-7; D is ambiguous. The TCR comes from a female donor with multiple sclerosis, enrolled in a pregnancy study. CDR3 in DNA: TGTGCCAGCAGCCTCCACGGGTGGTACGAGCAGTACTTC. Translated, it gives CASSLHGWYEQYF.